This TCR beta chain was captured by sequencing in a study of T cell repertoires and HLA-DP antigens. Repertoires were generated with immunoSEQ multiplex PCR, while TCRdb's copy carries only in-frame clones and drops some. The repertoire holds some 110,000 clones, nearly 95% seen once, with 0.25% to 0.3% in the top ten. As for this clone: No antigen is known for it.

Germline CDR1 reads SGHTA; CDR2 reads FQGTGA. The CDR3 loop spans 13 amino acids. Trimming cost V 4 bases and J 6 bases, with 11 bases left between them. Sequenced sample: CD4+ T cells from PBMCs. The chain employs TRBV7-3 and TRBJ2-3; tentative D call: TRBD1 (6 bases). This TCR was sampled from a woman aged 18-29 years in good health and CMV-seronegative. This CDR3 is CASSSRQDDTQYF. The CDR3 DNA reads as TGTGCCAGCAGCTCAAGACAGGACGATACGCAGTATTTT.